This TCR beta chain is drawn from a study of blood T cell repertoires in COVID-19. Study context: Donors in the United States, Italy and Spain gave samples during acute or convalescent COVID-19. Sample material is recorded as cDNA or gDNA derived from T cells, B-cell-depleted T cells, or PBMCs.

The junction had 8 bases not matched to a gene; V was cut back by 5 bases and J by 2 bases. Looked up from germline, CDR1 is MDHEN and CDR2 is SYDVKM. The CDR3 has 15 amino acids. Produced via immunoSEQ multiplex PCR; TCRdb's table is partial and in-frame only. Among under 250,000 clones listed, about 88% were seen once. The chain is built from TRBV28 and TRBJ2-7; 8 bases align to TRBD2. The receptor's source is a man between 45 and 60 years old who had recovered from COVID-19. Sequenced sample: peripheral blood. CDR3: CASSGGGRTTYEQYF. The CDR3 coding sequence is TGTGCCAGCAGTGGGGGCGGGAGGACAACCTACGAGCAGTACTTC.